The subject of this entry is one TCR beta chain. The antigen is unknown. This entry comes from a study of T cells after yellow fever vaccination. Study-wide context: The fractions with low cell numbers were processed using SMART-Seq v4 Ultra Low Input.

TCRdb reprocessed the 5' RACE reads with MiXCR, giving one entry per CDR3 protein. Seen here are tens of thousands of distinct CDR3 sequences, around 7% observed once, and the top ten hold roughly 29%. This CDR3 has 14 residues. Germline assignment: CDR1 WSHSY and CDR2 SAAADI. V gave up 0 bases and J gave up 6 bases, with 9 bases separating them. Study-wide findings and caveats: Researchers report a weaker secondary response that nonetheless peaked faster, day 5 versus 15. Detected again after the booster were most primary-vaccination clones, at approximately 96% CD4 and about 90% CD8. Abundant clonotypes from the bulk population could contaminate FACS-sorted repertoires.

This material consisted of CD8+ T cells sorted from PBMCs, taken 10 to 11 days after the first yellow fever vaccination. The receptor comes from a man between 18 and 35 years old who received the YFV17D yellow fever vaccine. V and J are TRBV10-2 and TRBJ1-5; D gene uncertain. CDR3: CASSESDWGQPQHF. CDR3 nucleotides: TGCGCCAGCAGTGAGTCCGATTGGGGTCAGCCCCAGCATTTT.